This T cell receptor (beta chain) was recorded in a study of T cells in Graves' hyperthyroidism and ophthalmopathy. General study points: Median prediction lead before ophthalmopathy onset was around 6.9 months with the model. Through a model of 13 V-J features, ophthalmopathy was separated from stable hyperthyroidism.

CDR3 length: 14 amino acids. The V end was cut by 3 bases, the J end by 1 base, with 8 bases between. Germline V gene sequence: CDR1 MNHEY, CDR2 SMNVEV (reference sequence). Researchers took RNA transcripts and amplified the TCR beta CDR3 regions from them. With the HTBI primer set, the TCR CDR3 went through a first round of RT-PCR. MiXCR was run by TCRdb on the multiplex PCR reads, yielding one entry per CDR3 protein. Of around 290,000 distinct CDR3 sequences in the sample, around 15% were seen once. On this clonotype: Its target is unknown.

Graves' hyperthyroidism showing no ophthalmopathy progression within 18 months was considered stable. This sequence was found in a woman aged 40 to 50 with Graves' hyperthyroidism. The sample taken for sequencing was blood. This chain connects TRBV27 to TRBJ2-3; D perhaps matches TRBD2 (5 bases). The CDR3 DNA is TGTGCCAGCAGTTTTAAAGCGGGCACAGATACGCAGTATTTT. This codes for CASSFKAGTDTQYF.